This record covers a single TCR beta chain. The antigen is unknown. CDR3 size: 14 residues. The germline V gene has CDR1 WSHSY and CDR2 SAAADI. V gave up 2 bases and J gave up 6 bases, with 12 bases separating them. TCRdb reprocessed the 5' RACE reads with MiXCR, giving one entry per CDR3 protein. This table has 200,000 to 300,000 distinct CDR3 sequences, roughly 10% appearing once. This entry comes from a study of CD8 T cells in ankylosing spondylitis. Whole-study results and caveats: Among TCR beta sequences, a motif of roughly 8 highly homologous variants appeared characteristic of ankylosing spondylitis blood. Clones linked with disease were CD8+ and fairly uncommon in the peripheral blood. Prior literature has documented some motif variants in synovial fluid and blood from reactive arthritis.

The chain employs TRBV10-2 and TRBJ2-3, with a possible D match to TRBD1 (5 bases). This clonotype was obtained from a male donor with ankylosing spondylitis or in good health (not recorded which). The sequenced material came from blood, either unsorted or a sorted T cell fraction (not recorded which). In nucleotides, the CDR3 is TGCGCCAGCAGTGAGAGGCAGGGAAGGGATACGCAGTATTTT. Its protein product is CASSERQGRDTQYF.